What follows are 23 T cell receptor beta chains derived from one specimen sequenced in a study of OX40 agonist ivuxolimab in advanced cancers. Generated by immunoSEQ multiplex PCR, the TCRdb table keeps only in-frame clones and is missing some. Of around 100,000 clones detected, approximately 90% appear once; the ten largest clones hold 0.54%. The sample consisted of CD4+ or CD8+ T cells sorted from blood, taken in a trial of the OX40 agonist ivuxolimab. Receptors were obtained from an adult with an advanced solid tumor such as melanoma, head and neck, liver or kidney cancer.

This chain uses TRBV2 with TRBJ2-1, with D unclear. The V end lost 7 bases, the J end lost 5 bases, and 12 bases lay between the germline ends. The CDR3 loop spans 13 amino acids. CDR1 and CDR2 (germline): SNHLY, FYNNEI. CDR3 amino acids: CASITELNNEQFF. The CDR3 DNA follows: TGTGCCAGCATTACGGAATTAAACAATGAGCAGTTCTTC.

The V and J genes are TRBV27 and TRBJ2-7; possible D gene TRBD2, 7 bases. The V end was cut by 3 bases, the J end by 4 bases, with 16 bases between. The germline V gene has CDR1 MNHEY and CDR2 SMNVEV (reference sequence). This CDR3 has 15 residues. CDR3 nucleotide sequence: TGTGCCAGCAGTTTGGAGGGAGGGGGGAGGTACGAGCAGTACTTC. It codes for CASSLEGGGRYEQYF.

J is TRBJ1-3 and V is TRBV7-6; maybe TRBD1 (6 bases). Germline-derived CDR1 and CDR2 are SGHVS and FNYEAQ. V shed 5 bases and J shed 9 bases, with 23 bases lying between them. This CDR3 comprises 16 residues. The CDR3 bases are TGTGCCAGCAGCCTCCGCCCTATAGGGGGAGAGTCCACCATATATTTT. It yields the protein CASSLRPIGGESTIYF.

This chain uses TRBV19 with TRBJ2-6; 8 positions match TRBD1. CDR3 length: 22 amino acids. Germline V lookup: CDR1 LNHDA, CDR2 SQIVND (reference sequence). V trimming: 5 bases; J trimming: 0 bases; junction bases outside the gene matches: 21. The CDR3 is CASSLPRDRYFTPSSGANVLTF. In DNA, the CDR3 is TGTGCCAGTAGTCTACCCCGGGACAGGTACTTTACTCCAAGCTCTGGGGCCAACGTCCTGACTTTC.

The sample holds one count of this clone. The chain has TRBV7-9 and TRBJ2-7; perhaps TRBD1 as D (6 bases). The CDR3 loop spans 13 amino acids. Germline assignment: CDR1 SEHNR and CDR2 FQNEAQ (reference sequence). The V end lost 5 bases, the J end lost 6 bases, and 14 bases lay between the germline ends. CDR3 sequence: CASSTAHRAEQYF. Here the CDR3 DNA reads TGTGCCAGCAGCACGGCGCACAGGGCCGAGCAGTACTTC.

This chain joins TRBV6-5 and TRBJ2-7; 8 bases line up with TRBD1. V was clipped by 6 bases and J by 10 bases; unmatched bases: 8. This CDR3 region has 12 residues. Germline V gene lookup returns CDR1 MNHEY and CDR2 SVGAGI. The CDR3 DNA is TGTGCCAGCAGAACCACAGGGGGAGATCAGTACTTC. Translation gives CASRTTGGDQYF.

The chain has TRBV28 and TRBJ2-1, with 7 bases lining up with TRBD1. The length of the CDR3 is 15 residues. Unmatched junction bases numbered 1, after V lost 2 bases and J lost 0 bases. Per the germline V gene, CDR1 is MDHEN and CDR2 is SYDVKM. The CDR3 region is CASSLGQASYNEQFF. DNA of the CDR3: TGTGCCAGCAGTTTAGGACAGGCCTCCTACAATGAGCAGTTCTTC. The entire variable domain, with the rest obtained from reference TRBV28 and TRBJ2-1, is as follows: DVKVTQSSRYLVKRTGEKVFLECVQDMDHENMFWYRQDPGLGLRLIYFSYDVKMKEKGDIPEGYSVSREKKERFSLILESASTNQTSMYLCASSLGQASYNEQFFGPGTRLTVL.

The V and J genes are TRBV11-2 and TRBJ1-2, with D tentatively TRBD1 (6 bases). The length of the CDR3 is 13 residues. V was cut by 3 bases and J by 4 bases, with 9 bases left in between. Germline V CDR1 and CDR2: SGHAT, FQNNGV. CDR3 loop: CASSFRDTYGYTF. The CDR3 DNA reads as TGTGCCAGCAGCTTCCGGGACACCTATGGCTACACCTTC.

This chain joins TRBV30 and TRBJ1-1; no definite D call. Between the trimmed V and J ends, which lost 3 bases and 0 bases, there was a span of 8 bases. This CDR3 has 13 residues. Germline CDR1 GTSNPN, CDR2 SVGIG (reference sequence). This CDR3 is CAWSQHLNTEAFF. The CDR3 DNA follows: TGTGCCTGGAGCCAACACCTGAACACTGAAGCTTTCTTT.

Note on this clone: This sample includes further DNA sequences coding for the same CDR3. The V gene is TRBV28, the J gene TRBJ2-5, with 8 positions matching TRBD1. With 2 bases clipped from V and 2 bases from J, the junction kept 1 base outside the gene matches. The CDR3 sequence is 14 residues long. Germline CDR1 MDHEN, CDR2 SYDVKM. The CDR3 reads CASSLGTGQETQYF. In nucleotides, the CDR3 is TGTGCCAGCAGTTTAGGGACAGGTCAAGAGACCCAGTACTTC.

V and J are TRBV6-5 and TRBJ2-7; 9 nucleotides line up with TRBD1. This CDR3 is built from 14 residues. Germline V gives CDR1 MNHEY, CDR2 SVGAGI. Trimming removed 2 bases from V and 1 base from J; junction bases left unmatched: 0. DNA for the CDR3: TGTGCCAGCAGTTACGGACAGGGGTCCTACGAGCAGTACTTC. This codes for CASSYGQGSYEQYF.

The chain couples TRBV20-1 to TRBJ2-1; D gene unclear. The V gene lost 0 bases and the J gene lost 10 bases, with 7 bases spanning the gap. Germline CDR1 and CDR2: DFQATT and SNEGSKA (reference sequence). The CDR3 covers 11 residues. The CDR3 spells CSAREREEQFF. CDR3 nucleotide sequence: TGCAGTGCTAGAGAGAGAGAGGAGCAGTTCTTC.

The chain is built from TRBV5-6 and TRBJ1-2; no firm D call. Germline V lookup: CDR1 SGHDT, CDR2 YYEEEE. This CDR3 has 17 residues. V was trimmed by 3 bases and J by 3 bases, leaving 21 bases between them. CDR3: CASSSLSEANGDYGYTF. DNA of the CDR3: TGTGCCAGCAGCTCTCTAAGTGAGGCCAACGGGGACTATGGCTACACCTTC.

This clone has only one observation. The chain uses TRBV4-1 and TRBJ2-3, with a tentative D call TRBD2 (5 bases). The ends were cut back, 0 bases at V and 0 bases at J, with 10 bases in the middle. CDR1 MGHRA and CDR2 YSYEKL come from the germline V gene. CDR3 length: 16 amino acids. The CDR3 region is CASSQDRGVSTDTQYF. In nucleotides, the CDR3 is TGCGCCAGCAGCCAAGATCGGGGAGTTAGCACAGATACGCAGTATTTT.

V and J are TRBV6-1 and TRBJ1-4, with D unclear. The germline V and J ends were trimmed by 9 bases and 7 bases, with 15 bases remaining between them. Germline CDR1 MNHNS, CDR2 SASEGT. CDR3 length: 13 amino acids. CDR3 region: CASRRIAVEKLFF. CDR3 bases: TGTGCCAGTCGGCGGATCGCCGTTGAAAAACTGTTTTTT.

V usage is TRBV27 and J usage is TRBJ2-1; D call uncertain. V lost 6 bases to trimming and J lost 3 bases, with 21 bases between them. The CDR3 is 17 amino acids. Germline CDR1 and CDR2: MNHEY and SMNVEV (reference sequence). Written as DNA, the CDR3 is TGTGCCAGCAGCCCTATCTTGTCCTCTAGAGTCTACAATGAGCAGTTCTTC. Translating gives CASSPILSSRVYNEQFF.

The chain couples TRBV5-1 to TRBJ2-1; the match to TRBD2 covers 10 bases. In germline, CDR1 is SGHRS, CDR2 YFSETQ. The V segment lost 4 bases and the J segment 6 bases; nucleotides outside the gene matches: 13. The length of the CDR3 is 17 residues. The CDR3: CASSLGSSGSGVNEQFF. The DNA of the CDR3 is TGCGCCAGCAGCCTGGGGTCTAGCGGGAGCGGCGTCAATGAGCAGTTCTTC.

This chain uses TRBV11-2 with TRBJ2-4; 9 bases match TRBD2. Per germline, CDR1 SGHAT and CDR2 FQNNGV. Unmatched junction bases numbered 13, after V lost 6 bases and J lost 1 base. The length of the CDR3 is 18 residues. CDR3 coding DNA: TGTGCCAGCAGTCCACTAGCGGGCGGATATGTTGCCAAAAACATTCAGTACTTC. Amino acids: CASSPLAGGYVAKNIQYF.

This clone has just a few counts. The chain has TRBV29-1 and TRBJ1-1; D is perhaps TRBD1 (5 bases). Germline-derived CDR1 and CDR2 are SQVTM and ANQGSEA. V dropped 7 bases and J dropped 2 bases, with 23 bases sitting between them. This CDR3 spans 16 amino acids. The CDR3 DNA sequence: TGCAGCGCGACCCCTCGGGGCGGGAAGAGAAACACTGAAGCTTTCTTT. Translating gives CSATPRGGKRNTEAFF.

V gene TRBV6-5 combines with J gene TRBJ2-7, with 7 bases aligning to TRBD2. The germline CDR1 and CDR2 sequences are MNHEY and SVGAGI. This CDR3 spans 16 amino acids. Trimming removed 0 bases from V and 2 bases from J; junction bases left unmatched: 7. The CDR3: CASSYSMVAGTYEQYF. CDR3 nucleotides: TGTGCCAGCAGTTACTCGATGGTAGCGGGTACCTACGAGCAGTACTTC.

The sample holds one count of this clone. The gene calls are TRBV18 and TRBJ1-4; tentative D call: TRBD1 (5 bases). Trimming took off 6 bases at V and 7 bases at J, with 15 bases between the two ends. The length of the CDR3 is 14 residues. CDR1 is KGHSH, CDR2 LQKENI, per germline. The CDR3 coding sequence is TGTGCCAGCTCTCTCGGGACCCCTCGTGAAAAACTGTTTTTT. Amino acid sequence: CASSLGTPREKLFF. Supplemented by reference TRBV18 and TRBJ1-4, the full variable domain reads NAGVMQNPRHLVRRRGQEARLRCSPMKGHSHVYWYRQLPEEGLKFMVYLQKENIIDESGMPKERFSAEFPKEGPSILRIQQVVRGDSAAYFCASSLGTPREKLFFGSGTQLSVL.

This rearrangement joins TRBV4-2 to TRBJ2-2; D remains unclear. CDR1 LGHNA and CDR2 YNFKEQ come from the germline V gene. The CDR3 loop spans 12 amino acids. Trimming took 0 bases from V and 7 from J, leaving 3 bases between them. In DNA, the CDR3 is TGTGCCAGCAGCCAAGAGATCGGGGAGCTGTTTTTT. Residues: CASSQEIGELFF.

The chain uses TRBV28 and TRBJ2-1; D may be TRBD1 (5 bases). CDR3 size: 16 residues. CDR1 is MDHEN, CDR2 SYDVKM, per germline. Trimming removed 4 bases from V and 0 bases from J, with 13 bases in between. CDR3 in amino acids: CASSSSGFSSYNEQFF. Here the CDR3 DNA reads TGTGCCAGCAGTTCGTCAGGGTTTAGCTCCTACAATGAGCAGTTCTTC.